Following are 19 T cell receptor beta chains from one sample sequenced in a study of shared clonotypes between healthy human individuals. Repertoires were generated with immunoSEQ multiplex PCR, while TCRdb's copy carries only in-frame clones and drops some. The profile shows approximately 2.5 million clones, more than 80% of them singletons. The sequencing sample was made of naive CD4+ T cells sorted from blood. The subset: CD45RA+ positively selected. Receptors were obtained from a man between 18 and 29 years old in good health.

The CDR3 sequence is CASSLGARGYQETQYF. The DNA for the CDR3 is TGCGCCAGCAGCTTGGGGGCTAGGGGCTACCAAGAGACCCAGTACTTC. The rearrangement joins TRBV5-1 to TRBJ2-5, with D possibly being TRBD1 (5 bases). This CDR3 comprises 16 residues. The V gene's germline CDR1 is SGHRS and CDR2 YFSETQ. The V end was cut by 0 bases, the J end by 0 bases, with 12 bases between.

This sequence joins TRBV7-3 and TRBJ1-3; D may be TRBD1 (6 bases). V was shortened by 4 bases and J by 2 bases, with 12 bases between the two germline ends. The germline gives CDR1 SGHTA, CDR2 FQGTGA. The CDR3 sequence is 15 residues long. The CDR3 protein is CASSSQQGPGNTIYF. The CDR3 nucleotides read TGTGCCAGCAGCTCCCAACAGGGCCCTGGAAACACCATATATTTT. The complete variable domain, with remaining parts taken from reference TRBV7-3 and TRBJ1-3, reads GAGVSQTPSNKVTEKGKYVELRCDPISGHTALYWYRQSLGQGPEFLIYFQGTGAADDSGLPNDRFFAVRPEGSVSTLKIQRTERGDSAVYLCASSSQQGPGNTIYFGEGSWLTVV.

V usage is TRBV7-9 and J usage is TRBJ2-3; 10 nucleotides line up with TRBD1. CDR3 size: 15 residues. The trim removed 5 bases at V and 3 bases at J, leaving 5 bases unmatched. The germline V gene encodes CDR1 SEHNR and CDR2 FQNEAQ (reference sequence). Here the CDR3 reads CASSPAGQGTDTQYF. CDR3 nucleotide sequence: TGTGCCAGCAGCCCAGCGGGACAGGGGACAGATACGCAGTATTTT.

This chain links TRBV6-4 with TRBJ2-6; TRBD1 aligns across 12 bases. The CDR3 is 17 amino acids. V shed 4 bases and J 1 base; nucleotides not matched to a gene: 2. Germline V gene lookup returns CDR1 MRHNA and CDR2 SNTAGT. CDR3 sequence reads: CASSGDRGLSGANVLTF. CDR3 bases: TGTGCCAGCAGTGGGGACAGGGGGCTATCTGGGGCCAACGTCCTGACTTTC.

DNA for the CDR3: TGTGCCAGCAGTGAAGAATCGCGGGGGTCAGAGACCCAGTACTTC. The encoded protein is CASSEESRGSETQYF. The V and J genes are TRBV6-1 and TRBJ2-5; 7 nucleotides align to TRBD2. The trim removed 1 base at V and 4 bases at J, leaving 6 bases unmatched. The germline CDR1 and CDR2 sequences are MNHNS and SASEGT. The CDR3 covers 15 residues.

This sequence joins TRBV11-2 and TRBJ2-1; D gene ambiguous. Trimming took off 4 bases at V and 7 bases at J, with 5 bases between the two ends. In germline, CDR1 is SGHAT, CDR2 FQNNGV. The CDR3 runs 11 residues. The CDR3 sequence is CASSWGNEQFF. The CDR3 nucleotides are TGTGCCAGCAGCTGGGGAAATGAGCAGTTCTTC. Supplemented by reference TRBV11-2 and TRBJ2-1, the full variable domain reads EAGVAQSPRYKIIEKRQSVAFWCNPISGHATLYWYQQILGQGPKLLIQFQNNGVVDDSQLPKDRFSAERLKGVDSTLKIQPAKLEDSAVYLCASSWGNEQFFGPGTRLTVL.

This clone was counted between two and nine times. The chain couples TRBV12-5 to TRBJ2-4; D could derive from TRBD1 or TRBD2 (5 bases each). Germline CDR1 reads LGHNT; CDR2 reads FRNRAP. This CDR3 is built from 15 residues. The V and J ends lost 4 bases and 11 bases respectively, with 21 bases between them. In DNA form, the CDR3 reads TGTGCTAGTGGTTCCCCCACGGGGCCCCCATTACTTCAGTACTTC. Its protein is CASGSPTGPPLLQYF.

This clone appeared once. J is TRBJ2-1 and V is TRBV19, with 7 bases lining up with TRBD2. This CDR3 comprises 16 residues. Per germline, CDR1 LNHDA and CDR2 SQIVND (reference sequence). V dropped 1 base and J dropped 1; count of bases not matched to a gene: 4. The CDR3 DNA follows: TGTGCCAGTAGTATAGTCCCAGCGGGGTCCTACAATGAGCAGTTCTTC. Translation: CASSIVPAGSYNEQFF.

Concerning this clone itself: Distinct nucleotide sequences in the sample also encode this CDR3. V is TRBV5-1 and J is TRBJ1-2, with 9 nucleotides matching TRBD1. CDR1 is SGHRS, CDR2 YFSETQ, per germline. The CDR3 runs to 13 residues. With 4 bases clipped from V and 6 bases from J, the junction kept 4 bases outside the gene matches. The CDR3 region has the DNA TGCGCCAGCAGCCCTACAGGGGGCAATGGCTACACCTTC. Its translation: CASSPTGGNGYTF.

CDR3: CASSATANYGYTF. Written as DNA, the CDR3 is TGTGCCAGTAGTGCGACAGCCAACTATGGCTACACCTTC. The V and J genes are TRBV19 and TRBJ1-2, with a tentative D call TRBD1 (5 bases). The CDR3 sequence is 13 residues long. Between the trimmed V and J ends, which lost 5 bases and 2 bases, there was a span of 9 bases. Germline loops: CDR1 LNHDA, CDR2 SQIVND (reference sequence).

The chain uses TRBV7-2 and TRBJ2-1, with 7 nucleotides matching TRBD2. There are 15 residues in the CDR3. V dropped 4 bases and J dropped 4; count of bases not matched to a gene: 7. Germline CDR1 and CDR2: SGHTA and FQGNSA. The CDR3, as DNA: TGTGCCAGCAGCTCCGAGAGCGGGGTGTACAATGAGCAGTTCTTC. This translates into CASSSESGVYNEQFF.

On this clone itself: The same CDR3 is also encoded by other DNA sequences in this sample. The rearrangement joins TRBV5-1 to TRBJ2-3; D not certain. CDR3 length: 15 amino acids. The V gene's germline CDR1 is SGHRS and CDR2 YFSETQ. The ends were cut back, 0 bases at V and 0 bases at J, with 8 bases in the middle. DNA of the CDR3: TGCGCCAGCAGCTTGGTAACCAGTAGCACAGATACGCAGTATTTT. Its protein product is CASSLVTSSTDTQYF.

J is TRBJ1-1 and V is TRBV4-1; no definite D call. The CDR3 is 13 residues long. V lost 1 base and J lost 6, with 9 bases in between. Germline V gives CDR1 MGHRA, CDR2 YSYEKL. CDR3 amino acids: CASSQVGLSEAFF. The CDR3 DNA is TGCGCCAGCAGCCAAGTAGGGTTATCTGAAGCTTTCTTT.

The V call is TRBV7-2, the J call TRBJ1-5; D remains ambiguous. The CDR3 covers 16 residues. Trimming pared 3 bases from V and 0 bases from J, leaving 12 bases between. Per germline, CDR1 SGHTA and CDR2 FQGNSA. This CDR3 is CASSLQAHYSNQPQHF. In DNA form, the CDR3 reads TGTGCCAGCAGCTTGCAGGCGCACTATAGCAATCAGCCCCAGCATTTT.

The V call is TRBV2, the J call TRBJ2-1; the match to TRBD2 covers 7 bases. CDR3 length: 15 amino acids. In germline, CDR1 is SNHLY, CDR2 FYNNEI. The junction had 5 bases not matched to a gene; V was cut back by 4 bases and J by 2 bases. The CDR3: CASSGQRGPYNEQFF. The CDR3 DNA is TGTGCCAGCAGTGGCCAGCGGGGCCCCTACAATGAGCAGTTCTTC.

V usage is TRBV30 and J usage is TRBJ2-5, with TRBD2 matching over 12 bases. Germline CDR1 reads GTSNPN; CDR2 reads SVGIG (reference sequence). There are 16 residues in the CDR3. The V gene end was trimmed by 0 bases and the J gene end by 4 bases; junction bases not matched to a gene: 6. The CDR3 reads CAWSVRLAGGLETQYF. The CDR3 DNA reads TGTGCCTGGAGTGTACGTCTAGCGGGAGGGCTAGAGACCCAGTACTTC.

The V gene is TRBV4-1, the J gene TRBJ2-1; 10 bases are a match to TRBD1. CDR3 length equals 15 residues. Germline-derived CDR1 and CDR2 are MGHRA and YSYEKL. The ends lost 6 bases at V and 3 bases at J; junction bases unmatched: 5. The CDR3 is CASSRGQGGYNEQFF. The CDR3 DNA reads as TGCGCCAGCAGTCGAGGACAGGGGGGCTACAATGAGCAGTTCTTC.

In its sample, this clone was seen once. The chain recombines TRBV27 with TRBJ2-7, with D maybe TRBD2 (6 bases). Deletions cut 2 bases from V and 6 bases from J, with 14 bases between. This CDR3 is built from 14 residues. Germline lookup yields CDR1 MNHEY and CDR2 SMNVEV (reference sequence). The chain's CDR3 is CASSLGRGAREQYF. CDR3 coding DNA: TGTGCCAGCAGTTTAGGGCGGGGAGCTCGCGAGCAGTACTTC.

The chain carries TRBV6-6 and TRBJ1-5; D gene uncertain. This CDR3 is built from 13 residues. The germline V and J ends were trimmed by 6 bases and 1 base, with 7 bases remaining between them. Germline V CDR1 and CDR2: MNHNY, SVGAGI (reference sequence). The DNA of the CDR3 is TGTGCCAGCAGAGACAAGAGCAATCAGCCCCAGCATTTT. This sequence encodes CASRDKSNQPQHF.